This entry lists 21 T cell receptor beta chains sequenced from one sample in a study of T cells in Graves' hyperthyroidism and ophthalmopathy. Amplified regions were TCR beta CDR3 sequences from RNA transcripts. HTBI primers were used for first-round RT-PCR of the TCR CDR3. TCRdb re-called the multiplex PCR reads with MiXCR, one entry per CDR3 protein. The table lists about 600,000 distinct CDR3 sequences, more than 15% of them singletons, with roughly 3% in the top ten. Sequenced: blood. These receptors all come from a woman aged 40 to 50 with Graves' ophthalmopathy.

This clonotype was observed a few times. V usage is TRBV3-1 and J usage is TRBJ2-3; possibly TRBD2 for D (5 bases). Per germline, CDR1 LGHDT and CDR2 YNNKEL (reference sequence). Trimming left V 1 base short and J 10 bases short, with 18 bases between. This CDR3 has 15 amino acids. The CDR3 reads CASSQGRAPSSPQYF. CDR3 nucleotides: TGTGCCAGCAGCCAAGGAAGGGCCCCTAGCTCCCCGCAGTATTTT.

This clonotype was found many times. The DNA of the CDR3 is TGTGCCAGCAGCCAGCCAAACACTGAAGCTTTCTTT. As protein: CASSQPNTEAFF. The rearrangement uses TRBV3-1 and TRBJ1-1, with D uncertain. Germline values: CDR1 LGHDT, CDR2 YNNKEL (reference sequence). The CDR3 contains 12 residues. V shed 3 bases and J shed 2 bases, with 4 bases lying between them. The complete variable domain, with remaining parts taken from reference TRBV3-1 and TRBJ1-1, reads DTAVSQTPKYLVTQMGNDKSIKCEQNLGHDTMYWYKQDSKKFLKIMFSYNNKELIINETVPNRFSPKSPDKAHLNLHINSLELGDSAVYFCASSQPNTEAFFGQGTRLTVV.

This clonotype was observed many times. The chain uses TRBV30 and TRBJ2-1; no clear D. V lost 0 bases to trimming and J lost 6 bases, with 9 bases between them. The CDR3 is 13 residues long. Looked up from germline, CDR1 is GTSNPN and CDR2 is SVGIG (reference sequence). The DNA for the CDR3 is TGTGCCTGGAGTGTACATGGGCCCAATGAGCAGTTCTTC. Translation: CAWSVHGPNEQFF.

The sample holds many counts of this clonotype. CDR3 residues: CASSNWDGAGGYTF. The CDR3 DNA reads as TGTGCCAGCAGCAACTGGGACGGAGCGGGGGGCTACACCTTC. This chain uses TRBV11-1 with TRBJ1-2; D perhaps matches TRBD1 (5 bases). Trimming stripped 5 bases from V and 8 bases from J, with 18 bases between. This CDR3 region has 14 residues. Germline V gene lookup returns CDR1 SGHAT and CDR2 FQDESV (reference sequence).

CDR3 sequence (DNA): TGCGCCAGCAGCTCACTTTTGCACGGCTTGAACACTGAAGCTTTCTTT. Protein: CASSSLLHGLNTEAFF. This chain joins TRBV5-1 and TRBJ1-1; D is unresolved. The CDR3 consists of 16 residues. From germline, CDR1 is SGHRS and CDR2 YFSETQ. Trimming pared 3 bases from V and 0 bases from J, leaving 15 bases between. The full variable domain, its missing parts supplied by reference TRBV5-1 and TRBJ1-1, is KAGVTQTPRYLIKTRGQQVTLSCSPISGHRSVSWYQQTPGQGLQFLFEYFSETQRNKGNFPGRFSGRQFSNSRSEMNVSTLELGDSALYLCASSSLLHGLNTEAFFGQGTRLTVV.

Ten or more counts support this clonotype. The chain joins TRBV28 to TRBJ2-1; 10 bases are a match to TRBD2. Germline CDR1 reads MDHEN; CDR2 reads SYDVKM. This CDR3 has 15 residues. Trimming at V came to 6 bases and at J to 9 bases, leaving 11 bases not matched to a gene. In nucleotides, the CDR3 is TGTGCCAGCAGCTTAGGCCTAGCGGGAGCCTCTGAGCAGTTCTTC. This codes for CASSLGLAGASEQFF.

The rearrangement links TRBV28 to TRBJ2-3; 7 bases agree with TRBD2. With V trimmed by 3 bases and J by 3 bases, 9 bases remained unmatched. Germline V CDR1 and CDR2: MDHEN, SYDVKM. This CDR3 has 16 residues. The CDR3: CASSFRGRARTDTQYF. Written as DNA, the CDR3 is TGTGCCAGCAGTTTCCGAGGGAGGGCTAGGACAGATACGCAGTATTTT.

The sample holds many counts of this clonotype. A read error may explain this, as a much larger clone is one base away. The genes are TRBV7-3 and TRBJ2-7, with 7 bases matching TRBD1. The V gene end was trimmed by 0 bases and the J gene end by 1 base; junction bases not matched to a gene: 3. Germline V gene sequence: CDR1 SGHTA, CDR2 FQGTGA. The CDR3 is 15 residues long. This CDR3 reads CASSLTPGQSYEQYF. For the CDR3, the DNA is TGTGCCAGCAGCTTAACCCCGGGACAGTCCTACGAGCAGTACTTC.

In its sample, this clonotype was seen many times. The gene calls are TRBV11-2 and TRBJ2-2; D might be TRBD1 or TRBD2, each matching 5 bases. The CDR3 sequence is 17 residues long. Germline V gene data show CDR1 as SGHAT and CDR2 as FQNNGV. V was clipped by 1 base and J by 1 base, with 13 bases between them. The CDR3 reads CASSLGWGILNTGELFF. CDR3 coding DNA: TGTGCCAGCAGCTTAGGGTGGGGGATTTTGAACACCGGGGAGCTGTTTTTT. The variable domain in full, with the rest retrieved from reference TRBV11-2 and TRBJ2-2, is EAGVAQSPRYKIIEKRQSVAFWCNPISGHATLYWYQQILGQGPKLLIQFQNNGVVDDSQLPKDRFSAERLKGVDSTLKIQPAKLEDSAVYLCASSLGWGILNTGELFFGEGSRLTVL.

This clonotype has a handful of counts. The V and J genes are TRBV11-2 and TRBJ2-1; either TRBD1 or TRBD2 may supply D (5 bases each). This CDR3 region has 13 residues. Trimming stripped 1 base from V and 9 bases from J, with 10 bases between. The germline CDR1 and CDR2 sequences are SGHAT and FQNNGV. In DNA form, the CDR3 reads TGTGCCAGCAGCTTAGGGCCGGGACGTGAGCAGTTCTTC. This sequence encodes CASSLGPGREQFF.

This clonotype was seen more than once but under ten times. This rearrangement joins TRBV5-1 to TRBJ2-4; D unclear. Looked up from germline, CDR1 is SGHRS and CDR2 is YFSETQ. The V end was cut by 4 bases, the J end by 8 bases, with 19 bases between. The CDR3 is 15 residues long. CDR3 in DNA: TGCGCCAGCAGCCCTCCAGCCGGACCTAGGGACATTCAGTACTTC. As protein: CASSPPAGPRDIQYF.

The chain carries TRBV6-1 and TRBJ2-1, with TRBD2 matching 9 bases. The V segment lost 7 bases and the J segment 4 bases; nucleotides outside the gene matches: 5. The V gene's germline CDR1 is MNHNS and CDR2 SASEGT. The CDR3 loop spans 14 amino acids. The CDR3 sequence is CASNRLADYNEQFF. CDR3 sequence (DNA): TGTGCCAGCAATAGACTAGCGGATTACAATGAGCAGTTCTTC.

The chain has TRBV18 and TRBJ2-3, with a weak D call TRBD1 (5 bases). The CDR3 is 14 residues long. CDR1 and CDR2 from the germline V gene are KGHSH and LQKENI. The germline V and J ends were trimmed by 0 bases and 6 bases, with 10 bases remaining between them. The CDR3 DNA reads TGTGCCAGCTCACCACCGGACAATACGGATACGCAGTATTTT. Translating gives CASSPPDNTDTQYF.

This sequence joins TRBV5-1 and TRBJ1-5, with TRBD1 identical over 7 bases. The CDR3 runs to 16 residues. The J segment lost 7 bases and the V segment lost 0 bases, leaving 10 bases of the junction unmatched. CDR1 and CDR2 (germline): SGHRS, YFSETQ. The CDR3, as DNA: TGCGCCAGCAGCTTGGTTCCAGGGGGAGTAGAACAGCCCCAGCATTTT. It translates to CASSLVPGGVEQPQHF.

About this clonotype: The CDR3 does not end in the conserved phenylalanine or tryptophan, so this is likely a read error. The V gene is TRBV6-2 or TRBV6-3, the J gene TRBJ2-2, with D possibly being TRBD2 (7 bases). Germline V lookup: CDR1 MNHEY, CDR2 SVGEGT. The CDR3 has 14 residues. Trimming pared 5 bases from V and 7 bases from J, leaving 14 bases between. CDR3 sequence: CASSVNREGGELFS. CDR3 nucleotide sequence: TGTGCCAGCAGTGTTAACAGGGAGGGCGGGGAGCTGTTTTCT.

The rearrangement joins TRBV28 to TRBJ2-5; 11 nucleotides match TRBD2. J gave up 5 bases and V 4 bases, and 15 bases lay outside the gene matches. Germline CDR1 MDHEN, CDR2 SYDVKM. This CDR3 region has 18 residues. The CDR3 bases are TGTGCCAGCAGTTCCAAGCCCTATAGCGGGAGGGCCAGGGAGACCCAGTACTTC. It encodes CASSSKPYSGRARETQYF.

The chain joins TRBV20-1 to TRBJ1-4; 8 bases fit TRBD1. J gave up 5 bases and V 0 bases, and 2 bases lay outside the gene matches. Germline V gene data show CDR1 as DFQATT and CDR2 as SNEGSKA (reference sequence). The CDR3 spans 14 residues. The CDR3 spells CSARDSGGNEKLFF. CDR3 coding DNA: TGCAGTGCTAGAGATTCAGGGGGCAATGAAAAACTGTTTTTT.

There are many counts of this clonotype. V and J are TRBV28 and TRBJ1-4, with a weak D call TRBD1 (6 bases). The CDR3 consists of 13 residues. Deletions cut 10 bases from V and 6 bases from J, with 15 bases between. Germline loops: CDR1 MDHEN, CDR2 SYDVKM. CDR3 sequence reads: CATGGGRHEKLFF. CDR3 nucleotides: TGTGCCACGGGGGGGGGGCGCCATGAAAAACTGTTTTTT.

The rearrangement uses TRBV27 and TRBJ1-5; D possibly corresponds to TRBD1 (5 bases). The CDR3 loop spans 12 amino acids. V lost 6 bases and J 6 bases, leaving 9 bases between the germline ends. Germline V gene data show CDR1 as MNHEY and CDR2 as SMNVEV (reference sequence). CDR3 sequence reads: CASRTGIQPQHF. CDR3 in DNA: TGTGCCAGCAGAACAGGAATTCAGCCCCAGCATTTT.

This clonotype was counted at least ten times. V usage is TRBV2 and J usage is TRBJ1-2; D is possibly TRBD1 (5 bases). V lost 7 bases and J lost 0, with 12 bases in between. The CDR3 has 14 residues. CDR1 SNHLY and CDR2 FYNNEI come from the germline V gene. The CDR3 sequence is CASTWGRANYGYTF. The CDR3 DNA is TGTGCCAGCACGTGGGGCAGGGCTAACTATGGCTACACCTTC.

The genes are TRBV4-1 and TRBJ2-2; 8 nucleotides line up with TRBD2. This CDR3 contains 15 residues. With V trimmed by 3 bases and J by 6 bases, 6 bases remained unmatched. CDR1 MGHRA and CDR2 YSYEKL come from the germline V gene. The CDR3 DNA follows: TGCGCCAGCAGCCAGAGCGGGAGTTTATCCGGGGAGCTGTTTTTT. It specifies CASSQSGSLSGELFF.